These T cell receptor beta chains were read from a single sample in a study of blood T cell repertoires in COVID-19. Generated by immunoSEQ multiplex PCR, the TCRdb table keeps only in-frame clones and is missing some. This table holds 190,000 or so clones, about nine tenths found once. The specimen was PBMCs or T cells enriched from blood (not recorded which). The source is a woman aged 25 to 39 who had recovered from COVID-19. The CDR3 runs from the conserved cysteine through the conserved F or W. Fields, in order: clone size, J gene, V gene, D gene, CDR3 DNA, CDR3 protein. A D gene is named only where the DNA matches it firmly. Clone size is not always given. Where it is, it says once, few, many or a class for expanded clones.

NA TRBJ1-5 TRBV5-8 TRBD1 TGTGCCAGCAGCCAGGGGACAGGTGTTAATCAGCCCCAGCATTTT CASSQGTGVNQPQHF
NA TRBJ2-7 TRBV7-6 NA TGTGCCAGTTCCAGATCCACCTACGAGCAGTACTTC CASSRSTYEQYF
NA TRBJ2-3 TRBV20-1 NA TGCAGTGCTAGTCACGGAGATACGCAGTATTTT CSASHGDTQYF
NA TRBJ1-2 TRBV4-1 NA TGCGCCAGCAGCCAAGATGATTCGACAGGTTACTATGGCTACACCTTC CASSQDDSTGYYGYTF
once TRBJ2-1 TRBV24-1 TRBD1 TGTGCCACCAGTGACACGGGACAGACGGATGAGCAGTTCTTC CATSDTGQTDEQFF
NA TRBJ2-1 TRBV10-3 TRBD2 TGTGCCATCAGTGAGGGAGCCCCGGGACTACAAAGCCAAAATGAGCAGTTCTTC CAISEGAPGLQSQNEQFF
NA TRBJ1-3 TRBV4-1 NA TGCGCCAGCAGCCATCCCTCGGCGGGGCCAAAGGGTGGAAACACCATATATTTT CASSHPSAGPKGGNTIYF
NA TRBJ2-6 TRBV18 NA TGTGCCAGCTCACCGAATAAGTTAGCCCGATCTGGGGCCAACGTCCTGACTTTC CASSPNKLARSGANVLTF
many TRBJ1-6 TRBV19 TRBD1 TGTGCCAGTAGTCTAGGGACAGATAATTCACCCCTCCACTTT CASSLGTDNSPLHF
few TRBJ2-1 TRBV7-3 NA TGTGCCAGCAGCACACAGGGACGCGAGCAGTTCTTC CASSTQGREQFF
NA TRBJ2-1 TRBV6-5 NA TGTGCCAGCAGTACCAGGGGCCACAATGAGCAGTTCTTC CASSTRGHNEQFF
NA TRBJ2-7 TRBV4-3 TRBD1 TGCGCCAGCAGCCCGCACCCGGGACAGGGGGTCGAGCAGTACTTC CASSPHPGQGVEQYF
once TRBJ2-5 TRBV30 NA TGTGCCTGGAGTGTACAACAGAAAGAGACCCAGTACTTC CAWSVQQKETQYF
few TRBJ2-1 TRBV3-1/TRBV3-2 NA TGTGCCAGCAGCCAGGGCGGGGGCCTATCTAGCTCCTACAATGAGCAGTTCTTC CASSQGGGLSSSYNEQFF
NA TRBJ1-6 TRBV25-1 NA TGTGCCAGCAGTGAATTTAGGGGAAGGAATTCACCCCTCCACTTT CASSEFRGRNSPLHF
NA TRBJ2-7 TRBV6-5 TRBD2 TGTGCCAGCAGCTTGGGACTAGCGGATTACGAGCAGTACTTC CASSLGLADYEQYF
NA TRBJ2-2 TRBV7-6 TRBD1 TGTGCCAGCAGCTTACCTGGGACAGGGATTAGCGGGGAGCTGTTTTTT CASSLPGTGISGELFF
few TRBJ1-2 TRBV30 TRBD1 TGTGCCTGGAGTCCCGGGACAGGGGACTATGGCTACACCTTC CAWSPGTGDYGYTF
NA TRBJ2-3 TRBV4-2 TRBD2 TGTGCCAGCAGCCAAGAACATCAGGGCGGGGGAGTCACAGATACGCAGTATTTT CASSQEHQGGGVTDTQYF
NA TRBJ1-1 TRBV20-1 NA TGCAGTGCTAGAGCACAGGTGGAAGCTTTCTTT CSARAQVEAFF
NA TRBJ2-5 TRBV12-5 NA TGTGCTAGTGGTTTGGGAGATTCACTCGGAGAGACCCAGTACTTC CASGLGDSLGETQYF
NA TRBJ1-1 TRBV10-3 NA TGTGCCATCAGTGAGTCTCTGGCGGGGAACACTGAAGCTTTCTTT CAISESLAGNTEAFF
NA TRBJ1-2 TRBV7-8 NA TGTGCCAGCAGCTTAGTTCAGGGAATCTATGGCTACACCTTC CASSLVQGIYGYTF
once TRBJ2-1 TRBV7-2 TRBD2 TGTGCCAGCAGCTTAGAGGGGACTAGCGGAGATCCAAATGAGCAGTTCTTC CASSLEGTSGDPNEQFF
once TRBJ2-1 TRBV4-1 TRBD2 TGCGCCAGCAGCCCAGCGGGGGGACTCAATAATGAGCAGTTCTTC CASSPAGGLNNEQFF
few TRBJ2-3 TRBV27 TRBD2 TGTGCCAGCAGCCCCGGTAAAGCGGGAGGTGCTACGCAGTATTTT CASSPGKAGGATQYF
NA TRBJ1-5 TRBV24-1 NA TGTGCCACCAGTGATGGAGGGATTGGGCCCCAGCATTTT CATSDGGIGPQHF
once TRBJ1-1 TRBV6-5 TRBD1 TGTGCCAGCGGACAGGGGAACACTGAAGCTTTCTTT CASGQGNTEAFF
NA TRBJ2-7 TRBV19 NA TGTGCCAGTGCCACAACTAGGCGGAGCTCCTACGAGCAGTACTTC CASATTRRSSYEQYF
NA TRBJ2-7 TRBV11-2 TRBD1 TGTGCCAGCAGCCCCGGGACAGCCAGTGCCGAGCAGTACTTC CASSPGTASAEQYF
NA TRBJ2-3 TRBV11-3 TRBD1 TGTGCCAGCAGCTTACCCCGGGACAGATATAGCACAGATACGCAGTATTTT CASSLPRDRYSTDTQYF
once TRBJ2-4 TRBV11-2 NA TGTGCCAGCAGCTTAATCGGCGGGGCAGATAAAAACATTCAGTACTTC CASSLIGGADKNIQYF
NA TRBJ1-3 TRBV29-1 NA TGCAGCGTTGGTCTACAGAATGTCGGAAACACCATATATTTT CSVGLQNVGNTIYF
NA TRBJ1-5 TRBV14 TRBD1 TGTGCCAGCAGCCAAGGGACAGGGGGCAATCAGCCCCAGCATTTT CASSQGTGGNQPQHF
NA TRBJ1-5 TRBV18 NA TGTGCCAGCTCCCAGTCCGATAGCAATCAGCCCCAGCATTTT CASSQSDSNQPQHF
NA TRBJ2-2 TRBV9 TRBD2 TGTGCCAGCAGCGCCAGGGGACTAGCGGGGACCGGGGAGCTGTTTTTT CASSARGLAGTGELFF
few TRBJ1-5 TRBV2 TRBD1 TGTGCCAGCGAAAAGGACAGGCATGAGGGAAATCAGCCCCAGCATTTT CASEKDRHEGNQPQHF
NA TRBJ1-4 TRBV30 NA TGTGCCTGGAGTGTTAGTAATGAAAAACTGTTTTTT CAWSVSNEKLFF
NA TRBJ2-3 TRBV20-1 TRBD2 TGCAGTGCTAGTGTTAGCGGGGGGCCCACAGATACGCAGTATTTT CSASVSGGPTDTQYF
few TRBJ1-2 TRBV7-3 NA TGTGCCAGCAGCGCGACAGGTTTGCATGGCTACACCTTC CASSATGLHGYTF
NA TRBJ1-1 TRBV6-5 NA TGTGCCAGCACCGAGGGAGAAGTCGCTGAAGCTTTCTTT CASTEGEVAEAFF
NA TRBJ2-7 TRBV29-1 TRBD2 TGCAGCGTTGCGTCTAGCGGGTGGTACGAGCAGTACTTC CSVASSGWYEQYF
NA TRBJ1-2 TRBV27 TRBD1 TGTGCCAGCAGCCCATCGGGACAGTTCTATGGCTACACCTTC CASSPSGQFYGYTF
NA TRBJ1-1 TRBV18 NA TGTGCCAGCTCACCATCACTTGACCGAGGGACTGAAGCTTTCTTT CASSPSLDRGTEAFF
few TRBJ2-7 TRBV7-9 NA TGTGCCAGCAGCCTTCAGGACAACTACGAGCAGTACTTC CASSLQDNYEQYF
NA TRBJ1-4 TRBV9 TRBD1 TGTGCCAGCAGCGCAGGGGGACGTCAGGAAAAACTGTTTTTT CASSAGGRQEKLFF
NA TRBJ1-6 TRBV27 NA TGTGCCAGCAGTGCCGACAGGCGCAATTCACCCCTCCACTTT CASSADRRNSPLHF
NA TRBJ1-4 TRBV7-9 TRBD1 TGTGCCAGCAGCTTAGGTTGGACAGACAGGGGTGAAAAACTGTTTTTT CASSLGWTDRGEKLFF
once TRBJ2-3 TRBV9 NA TGTGCCAGCAGCGTAGATATCACAGATACGCAGTATTTT CASSVDITDTQYF
NA TRBJ1-5 TRBV7-9 TRBD1 TGTGCCAGCAGCTTCGGACAGGGGCTTCAGCCCCAGCATTTT CASSFGQGLQPQHF
NA TRBJ2-6 TRBV7-2 TRBD2 TGTGCCAGCGACGGAGGACTAGCGGGAGTTGGGGCCAACGTCCTGACTTTC CASDGGLAGVGANVLTF
NA TRBJ2-7 TRBV24-1 NA TGTGCCACCAGTGCGGGATCCTACGAGCAGTACTTC CATSAGSYEQYF
NA TRBJ2-7 TRBV11-3 TRBD2 TGTGCCAGCAGCCCCCAGGACCGGGACTACATTCCTACGGAGCAGTACTTC CASSPQDRDYIPTEQYF
few TRBJ1-2 TRBV27 NA TGTGCCAGCAGTTTAGACAGCACTAACTATGGCTACACCTTC CASSLDSTNYGYTF